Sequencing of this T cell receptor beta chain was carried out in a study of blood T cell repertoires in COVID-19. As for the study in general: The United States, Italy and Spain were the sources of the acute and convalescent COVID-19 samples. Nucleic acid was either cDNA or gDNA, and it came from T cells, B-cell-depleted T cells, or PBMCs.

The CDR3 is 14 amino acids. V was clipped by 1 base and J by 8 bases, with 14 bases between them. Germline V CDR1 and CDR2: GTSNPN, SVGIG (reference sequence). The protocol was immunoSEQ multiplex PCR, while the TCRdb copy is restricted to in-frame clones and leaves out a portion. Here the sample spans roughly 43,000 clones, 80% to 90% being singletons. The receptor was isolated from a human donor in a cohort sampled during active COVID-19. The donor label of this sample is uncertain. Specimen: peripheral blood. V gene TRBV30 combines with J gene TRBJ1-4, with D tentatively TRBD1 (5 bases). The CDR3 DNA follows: TGTGCCTGGAGTGAGGGAACAGGCCGGGAAAAACTGTTTTTT. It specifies CAWSEGTGREKLFF.